This T cell receptor beta chain was sequenced in a study of high-grade serous ovarian cancer treatment subgroups. The wider study: Mean per sample: about 14,000 reads, some 8,100 unique TCR beta rearrangements.

TCRdb's table, derived via immunoSEQ multiplex PCR, lists solely in-frame clones and lacks some. The data hold 35,000 to 45,000 clones, with 75% to 85% observed a single time. Note on this clone: Its antigen is unknown.

CDR3 length: 11 residues. The V gene lost 3 bases and the J gene lost 10 bases, with 7 bases spanning the gap. From germline, CDR1 is LNHDA and CDR2 SQIVND (reference sequence). Study-level results: Repertoire analysis covered CDR3 alone, not CDR1 or CDR2. Tumors within one patient showed repertoire similarity of roughly 0.095 to 0.8.

The tumor samples were collected prior to definitive surgery or chemotherapy. The material sequenced was tumor tissue. The V call is TRBV19, the J call TRBJ2-1; D is undetermined. The receptor was derived from a human donor with high-grade serous ovarian cancer. The CDR3 DNA reads TGTGCCAGTAGTATCCGCACCGAGCAGTTCTTC. As protein: CASSIRTEQFF.